These 8 T cell receptor beta chains came from one sample sequenced in a study of T cell responses to AZD1222 COVID-19 vaccine. Sequencing used immunoSEQ multiplex PCR; TCRdb keeps in-frame clones, though not all of them. The sample has 95,000 to 150,000 clones, about 85% seen once. The sequences come from peripheral blood, collected 28 days after the second AZD1222 dose. The source is an adult who received the AZD1222 COVID-19 vaccine.

This sequence joins TRBV6-1 and TRBJ1-6; D perhaps matches TRBD1 (6 bases). CDR3 length: 15 residues. Trimming removed 0 bases at V and 9 bases at J, with 12 bases between. CDR1 MNHNS and CDR2 SASEGT come from the germline V gene. CDR3 sequence (DNA): TGTGCCAGCAGTGAAGCTCCCAGGGGAGGTTCACCCCTCCACTTT. It codes for CASSEAPRGGSPLHF.

The chain is built from TRBV19 and TRBJ1-5, with TRBD1 as a possible D gene (5 bases). This CDR3 is 20 amino acids long. Germline V gene sequence: CDR1 LNHDA, CDR2 SQIVND (reference sequence). V dropped 3 bases and J dropped 0 bases, with 24 bases sitting between them. The CDR3 region has the DNA TGTGCCAGTAGTATCCCCGCGGGACCCATAGGTCCTCCTAGCAATCAGCCCCAGCATTTT. Translating gives CASSIPAGPIGPPSNQPQHF. Full variable domain (rest looked up from reference TRBV19 and TRBJ1-5): DGGITQSPKYLFRKEGQNVTLSCEQNLNHDAMYWYRQDPGQGLRLIYYSQIVNDFQKGDIAEGYSVSREKKESFPLTVTSAQKNPTAFYLCASSIPAGPIGPPSNQPQHFGDGTRLSIL.

The rearrangement links TRBV3-1 (or the pseudogene TRBV3-2) to TRBJ2-7, with 8 bases that match TRBD1. CDR3 size: 15 residues. Germline values: CDR1 LGHDT, CDR2 YNNKEL (reference sequence). After removal of 4 bases from V and 9 bases from J, the junction contained 14 bases not matched to a gene. CDR3 sequence: CASSRQGQVLRGQYF. In nucleotides, the CDR3 is TGTGCCAGCAGCCGACAGGGACAGGTCCTACGAGGGCAGTACTTC.

The chain employs TRBV7-3 and TRBJ2-3; 8 nucleotides line up with TRBD2. The CDR3 loop spans 15 amino acids. Germline V CDR1 and CDR2: SGHTA, FQGTGA. V was pared by 1 base and J by 3 bases, with 3 bases of the junction left unmatched. The CDR3 loop reads CASSLNGGATDTQYF. DNA for the CDR3: TGTGCCAGCAGCTTAAACGGGGGGGCGACAGATACGCAGTATTTT. Complete variable domain (other parts from reference TRBV7-3 and TRBJ2-3): GAGVSQTPSNKVTEKGKYVELRCDPISGHTALYWYRQSLGQGPEFLIYFQGTGAADDSGLPNDRFFAVRPEGSVSTLKIQRTERGDSAVYLCASSLNGGATDTQYFGPGTRLTVL.

The chain employs TRBV7-2 and TRBJ2-1; 9 nucleotides match TRBD2. The CDR3 covers 14 residues. Germline lookup yields CDR1 SGHTA and CDR2 FQGNSA. V shed 4 bases and J 9 bases; nucleotides not matched to a gene: 7. CDR3 region: CASSSVLAGAEQFF. The CDR3 DNA reads TGTGCCAGCAGCTCCGTTTTAGCGGGGGCTGAGCAGTTCTTC.

This rearrangement joins TRBV18 to TRBJ2-1; D might be TRBD2 (5 bases). The germline CDR1 and CDR2 sequences are KGHSH and LQKENI. The germline V and J ends were trimmed by 2 bases and 6 bases, with 17 bases remaining between them. This CDR3 is 16 amino acids long. CDR3 residues: CASSPTLFQDSNEQFF. The CDR3 DNA reads TGTGCCAGCTCACCAACACTATTCCAGGACTCCAATGAGCAGTTCTTC. Based on the CDR3 plus reference TRBV18 and TRBJ2-1, the full variable domain is NAGVMQNPRHLVRRRGQEARLRCSPMKGHSHVYWYRQLPEEGLKFMVYLQKENIIDESGMPKERFSAEFPKEGPSILRIQQVVRGDSAAYFCASSPTLFQDSNEQFFGPGTRLTVL.

Written as DNA, the CDR3 is TGTGCCAGTAGTGCCAGCAACACCGGGGAGCTGTTTTTT. Its translation is CASSASNTGELFF. The chain couples TRBV19 to TRBJ2-2; D unclear. Germline values: CDR1 LNHDA, CDR2 SQIVND (reference sequence). The CDR3 extends over 13 amino acids. Deletions cut 5 bases from V and 2 bases from J, with 6 bases between.

This clone is a singleton in its sample. This chain joins TRBV19 and TRBJ1-5, with 8 bases aligning to TRBD1. The germline V gene has CDR1 LNHDA and CDR2 SQIVND (reference sequence). The V segment lost 3 bases and the J segment 5 bases; nucleotides outside the gene matches: 6. The CDR3 is made up of 15 amino acids. The CDR3 protein is CASSIGQGAYQPQHF. The CDR3 DNA sequence: TGTGCCAGTAGTATTGGGCAGGGGGCCTATCAGCCCCAGCATTTT.